These 11 T cell receptor beta chains were all obtained from the same sample, sequenced in a study of cytomegalovirus exposure and HLA in healthy donors. A multiplex PCR was run with 60 Vbeta primers and 13 Jbeta primers. Produced via immunoSEQ multiplex PCR; TCRdb's table is partial and in-frame only. Found here are some 110,000 clones; the top ten clones hold 2.5% to 3%. Input material: PBMCs. These receptors were collected from a man younger than 45 in good health and CMV-seronegative.

The chain links TRBV28 to TRBJ1-1; 9 positions match TRBD1. Germline CDR1 reads MDHEN; CDR2 reads SYDVKM. Losses at the gene ends were 3 bases for V and 5 bases for J; bases not matched to a gene: 7. This CDR3 is 15 amino acids long. CDR3 sequence: CASSFPGQGRTEAFF. CDR3 DNA sequence: TGTGCCAGCAGTTTCCCGGGACAGGGTAGGACTGAAGCTTTCTTT.

This chain uses TRBV27 with TRBJ1-5, with 9 bases identical to TRBD1. Per germline, CDR1 MNHEY and CDR2 SMNVEV (reference sequence). Unmatched junction bases numbered 3, after V lost 6 bases and J lost 6 bases. The CDR3 is made up of 13 amino acids. CDR3 amino acids: CASRGQGLQPQHF. The CDR3 nucleotides read TGTGCCAGCAGGGGACAGGGACTTCAGCCCCAGCATTTT.

The rearrangement joins TRBV6-1 to TRBJ2-5; D gene unclear. This CDR3 is built from 17 residues. Trimming removed 4 bases at V and 1 base at J, with 19 bases between. Germline lookup yields CDR1 MNHNS and CDR2 SASEGT. The chain's CDR3 is CASSVRFIDLFQETQYF. The CDR3 nucleotides are TGTGCCAGCAGTGTGCGGTTCATAGACCTTTTCCAAGAGACCCAGTACTTC.

The CDR3 sequence: CASSLTWGGGGSPDTQYF. The DNA of the CDR3 is TGCGCCAGCAGCTTGACGTGGGGAGGAGGCGGGAGTCCAGATACGCAGTATTTT. The chain employs TRBV5-1 and TRBJ2-3; 7 positions match TRBD2. J was trimmed by 4 bases and V by 1 base; bases with no gene match: 15. CDR1 is SGHRS, CDR2 YFSETQ, per germline. The CDR3 contains 18 residues.

J is TRBJ2-1 and V is TRBV6-5; 7 nucleotides line up with TRBD1. J gave up 8 bases and V 6 bases, and 7 bases lay outside the gene matches. Germline CDR1 is MNHEY and CDR2 is SVGAGI. CDR3 length: 13 residues. The CDR3 here is CASSTLGGYEQFF. The DNA of the CDR3 is TGTGCCAGCAGCACCTTAGGGGGCTATGAGCAGTTCTTC.

DNA of the CDR3: TGCGCCAGCAGCGCCGGGGATTTAAACACCGGGGAGCTGTTTTTT. Translated: CASSAGDLNTGELFF. The chain is built from TRBV5-1 and TRBJ2-2; a weak D match, TRBD2 (5 bases). Trimming pared 4 bases from V and 2 bases from J, leaving 12 bases between. Germline assignment: CDR1 SGHRS and CDR2 YFSETQ. CDR3 length equals 15 residues.

The rearrangement joins TRBV19 to TRBJ2-7; TRBD1 is a possible D gene (6 bases). The CDR3 loop spans 14 amino acids. V lost 3 bases, J lost 0 bases, and 9 bases lay in between. Per the germline V gene, CDR1 is LNHDA and CDR2 is SQIVND (reference sequence). The CDR3 sequence is CASSIQGISYEQYF. For the CDR3, the DNA is TGTGCCAGTAGTATTCAGGGGATCTCCTACGAGCAGTACTTC. Complete variable domain (other parts from reference TRBV19 and TRBJ2-7): DGGITQSPKYLFRKEGQNVTLSCEQNLNHDAMYWYRQDPGQGLRLIYYSQIVNDFQKGDIAEGYSVSREKKESFPLTVTSAQKNPTAFYLCASSIQGISYEQYFGPGTRLTVT.

The chain combines TRBV29-1 with TRBJ2-3, with D perhaps TRBD2 (5 bases). Trimming took 1 base from V and 6 from J, leaving 11 bases between them. The CDR3 spans 13 residues. The V gene's germline CDR1 is SQVTM and CDR2 ANQGSEA. The CDR3 DNA follows: TGCAGCGTTGAAGCACCCCGAGGGGATACGCAGTATTTT. It codes for CSVEAPRGDTQYF.

This chain uses TRBV2 with TRBJ1-1, with D hard to call. In germline, CDR1 is SNHLY, CDR2 FYNNEI. The CDR3 is made up of 13 amino acids. The V end was cut by 9 bases, the J end by 0 bases, with 11 bases between. Here the CDR3 DNA reads TGTGCCAGTAAATCGGGTCTGAACACTGAAGCTTTCTTT. It codes for CASKSGLNTEAFF.

The chain carries TRBV6-1 and TRBJ2-1; D is unresolved. CDR1 is MNHNS, CDR2 SASEGT, per germline. The CDR3 covers 14 residues. V lost 1 base and J 7 bases, leaving 11 bases between the germline ends. CDR3: CASSEDPKENEQFF. CDR3 coding DNA: TGTGCCAGCAGTGAAGACCCCAAAGAGAATGAGCAGTTCTTC.

The chain recombines TRBV10-3 with TRBJ2-1; the match to TRBD1 covers 7 bases. This CDR3 region has 15 residues. The ends lost 6 bases at V and 4 bases at J; junction bases unmatched: 9. Per germline, CDR1 ENHRY and CDR2 SYGVKD. CDR3 DNA sequence: TGTGCCATCAGCTCTACAGGGGATTGGTACAATGAGCAGTTCTTC. Amino acid sequence: CAISSTGDWYNEQFF.